This T cell receptor (beta chain) was documented in a study of regulatory T cells in long-lasting Graves disease. Notes on the study in general: TCR diversity in persistent Graves' patients was below that of newly diagnosed ones. Newly diagnosed disease favored TRBV20-1 and TRBJ2-1 over persistent disease.

This clonotype was detected a few times. Its antigen remains unidentified. Relying on iRepertoire HTBI primers and Arm-PCR of CDR3 regions, the team built TCR beta libraries. MiXCR was run by TCRdb on the multiplex PCR reads, yielding one entry per CDR3 protein. This table has hundreds of thousands of distinct CDR3 sequences, 21% appearing once. Time point of the sample: persistent/refractory GD, antithyroid drugs over 5 years with positive TRAb. Preparation of the TCR library used RNA extracted from PBMCs. Criteria from the American Thyroid Association guidelines were applied to diagnose Graves' disease. A blood draw put about 9 milliliters of peripheral blood into EDTA tubes. Germline V gene lookup returns CDR1 SQVTM and CDR2 ANQGSEA. V dropped 5 bases and J dropped 5 bases, with 13 bases sitting between them. The CDR3 is made up of 12 amino acids.

The clonotype was recovered from a female donor with Graves disease. Here the sequenced sample was peripheral blood mononuclear cells (PBMCs), taken when the disease was refractory, from a patient treated with antithyroid drugs. The J gene is TRBJ2-7, the V gene TRBV29-1; perhaps TRBD2 as D (6 bases). CDR3 coding DNA: TGCAGCGTTTCGGCGGGAACCCACGAGCAGTACTTC. Its protein product is CSVSAGTHEQYF.